The 4 T cell receptor beta chains below all came from one sample that was sequenced in a study of post-analysis software for immune sequencing data. Findings of the study overall: There were a few TRBV segments more frequent in patients than controls, and TRBV5-6, TRBV5-1 and TRBV20-1 were among them.

Antigen specificity for these receptors is unknown. cDNA libraries for TCR beta contained unique molecular identifiers. One entry per CDR3 protein results from TCRdb running MiXCR on the PCR reads. The table records 350,000 to 450,000 distinct CDR3 sequences, around 37% of them present only once. Source material: blood. Receptors originate from a girl between 5 and 17 years old with multiple sclerosis.

The V call is TRBV9, the J call TRBJ1-6; perhaps TRBD1 as D (5 bases). V gave up 4 bases and J gave up 0 bases, with 17 bases separating them. The germline V gene has CDR1 SGDLS and CDR2 YYNGEE. CDR3 length: 18 residues. CDR3 DNA: TGTGCCAGCAGCAATCCCGGGACGGCGAACTCCTATAATTCACCCCTCCACTTT. This encodes CASSNPGTANSYNSPLHF.

This CDR3 is CAWSLFRGRAFF. In DNA, the CDR3 is TGTGCCTGGAGTTTATTTAGGGGGCGAGCTTTCTTT. V usage is TRBV30 and J usage is TRBJ1-1; 7 bases fit TRBD1. Looked up from germline, CDR1 is GTSNPN and CDR2 is SVGIG (reference sequence). There are 12 residues in the CDR3. Trimming took 2 bases from V and 10 from J; bases not matched to a gene: 7.

This clonotype was picked up a small number of times. The V and J genes are TRBV12-3 or TRBV12-4 and TRBJ2-7, with D possibly TRBD1 on 5 matching bases. The CDR3 covers 15 residues. V lost 2 bases, J lost 3 bases, and 14 bases lay in between. The CDR3: CASSLRLDKIYEQYF. The CDR3 DNA is TGTGCCAGCAGTTTACGGCTGGACAAGATCTACGAGCAGTACTTC.

The CDR3 DNA is TGTGCCAGCAGCCAAGCCCGGACTAGCGGGGGCCTAGATACGCAGTATTTT. Amino acids: CASSQARTSGGLDTQYF. This chain links TRBV3-1 with TRBJ2-3; 13 bases map to TRBD2. The germline V gene has CDR1 LGHDT and CDR2 YNNKEL (reference sequence). The CDR3 runs 17 residues. J lost 5 bases, V lost 1 base, and 6 bases had no gene match.